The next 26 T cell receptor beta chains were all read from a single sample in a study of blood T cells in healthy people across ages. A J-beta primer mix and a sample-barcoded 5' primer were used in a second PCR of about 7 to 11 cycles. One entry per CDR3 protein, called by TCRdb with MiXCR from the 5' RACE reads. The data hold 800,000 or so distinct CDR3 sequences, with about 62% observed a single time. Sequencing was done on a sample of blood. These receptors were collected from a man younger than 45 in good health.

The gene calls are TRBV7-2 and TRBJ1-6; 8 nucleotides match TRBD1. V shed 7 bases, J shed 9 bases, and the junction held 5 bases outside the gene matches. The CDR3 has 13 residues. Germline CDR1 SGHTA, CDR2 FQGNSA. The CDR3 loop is CASTRQGRSPLHF. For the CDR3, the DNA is TGTGCCAGCACTCGACAGGGGCGTTCACCCCTCCACTTT. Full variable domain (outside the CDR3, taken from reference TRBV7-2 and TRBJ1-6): GAGVSQSPSNKVTEKGKDVELRCDPISGHTALYWYRQSLGQGLEFLIYFQGNSAPDKSGLPSDRFSAERTGGSVSTLTIQRTQQEDSAVYLCASTRQGRSPLHFGNGTRLTVT.

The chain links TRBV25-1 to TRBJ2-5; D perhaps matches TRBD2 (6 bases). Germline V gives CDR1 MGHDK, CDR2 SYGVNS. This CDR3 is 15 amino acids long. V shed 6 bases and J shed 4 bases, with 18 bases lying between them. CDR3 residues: CASRSAAGNAETQYF. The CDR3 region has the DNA TGTGCCAGCAGGTCCGCCGCGGGGAACGCAGAGACCCAGTACTTC.

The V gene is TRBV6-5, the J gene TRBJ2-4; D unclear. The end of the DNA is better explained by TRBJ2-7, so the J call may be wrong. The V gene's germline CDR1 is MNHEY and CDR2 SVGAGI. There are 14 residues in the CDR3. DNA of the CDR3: TGTGCCAGCAGTTACGGGTGGGCGACCAACGAGCAGTACTTC. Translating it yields CASSYGWATNEQYF.

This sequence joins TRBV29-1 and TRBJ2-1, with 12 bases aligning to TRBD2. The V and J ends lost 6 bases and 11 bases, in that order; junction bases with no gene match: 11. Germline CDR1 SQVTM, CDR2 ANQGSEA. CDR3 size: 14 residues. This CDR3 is CSVPTSGGDNKQFF. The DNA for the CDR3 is TGCAGCGTCCCGACTAGCGGGGGTGATAATAAGCAGTTCTTC.

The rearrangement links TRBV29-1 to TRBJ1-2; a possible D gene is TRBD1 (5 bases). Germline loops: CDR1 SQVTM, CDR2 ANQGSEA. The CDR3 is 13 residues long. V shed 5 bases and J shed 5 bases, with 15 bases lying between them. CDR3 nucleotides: TGCAGCGTTCCCTCGATGGGGGAATATGGCTACACCTTC. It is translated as CSVPSMGEYGYTF.

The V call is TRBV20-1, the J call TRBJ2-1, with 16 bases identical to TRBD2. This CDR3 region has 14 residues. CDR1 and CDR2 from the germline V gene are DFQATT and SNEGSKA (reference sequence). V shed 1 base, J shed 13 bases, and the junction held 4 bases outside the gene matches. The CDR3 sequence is CSARGGTSGGEQFF. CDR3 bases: TGCAGTGCTAGAGGCGGGACTAGCGGGGGGGAACAGTTCTTC.

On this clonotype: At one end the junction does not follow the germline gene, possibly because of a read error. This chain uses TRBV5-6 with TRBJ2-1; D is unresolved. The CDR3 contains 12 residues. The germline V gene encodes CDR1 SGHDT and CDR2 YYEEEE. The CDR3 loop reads CASRLARGEQFF. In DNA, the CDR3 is TGTGCCAGCAGGTTGGCACGTGGTGAGCAGTTCTTC.

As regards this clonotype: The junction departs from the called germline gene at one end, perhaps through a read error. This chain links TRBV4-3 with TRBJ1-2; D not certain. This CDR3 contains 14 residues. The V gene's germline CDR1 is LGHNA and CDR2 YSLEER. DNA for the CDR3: TGCGCCAGGAGCCAAGCGGACGGTAACTATGGCTACACCTTC. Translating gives CARSQADGNYGYTF.

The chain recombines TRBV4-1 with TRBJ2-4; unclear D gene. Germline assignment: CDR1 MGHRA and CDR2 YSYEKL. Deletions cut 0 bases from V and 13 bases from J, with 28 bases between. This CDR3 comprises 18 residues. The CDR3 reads CASSQDLERKQFFNEQYF. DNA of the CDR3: TGCGCCAGCAGCCAAGATCTAGAGAGGAAGCAATTCTTCAATGAGCAGTACTTC.

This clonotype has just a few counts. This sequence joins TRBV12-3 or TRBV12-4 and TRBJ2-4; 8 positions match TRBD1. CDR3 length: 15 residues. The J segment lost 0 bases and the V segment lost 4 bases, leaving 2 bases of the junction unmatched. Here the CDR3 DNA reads TGTGCCAGCAGTTCCAGGGGGCTAGCCAAAAACATTCAGTACTTC. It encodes CASSSRGLAKNIQYF.

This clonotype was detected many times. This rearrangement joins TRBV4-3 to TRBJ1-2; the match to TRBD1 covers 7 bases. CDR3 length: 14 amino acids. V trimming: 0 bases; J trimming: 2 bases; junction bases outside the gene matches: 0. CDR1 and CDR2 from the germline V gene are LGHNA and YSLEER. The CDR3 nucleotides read TGCGCCAGCAGCCAAGAGACAGGGAACTATGGCTACACCTTC. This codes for CASSQETGNYGYTF.

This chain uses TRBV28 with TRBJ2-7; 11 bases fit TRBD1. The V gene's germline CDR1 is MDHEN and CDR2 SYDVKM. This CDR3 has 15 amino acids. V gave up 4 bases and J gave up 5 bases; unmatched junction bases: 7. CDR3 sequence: CASSSRTGGLNEQYF. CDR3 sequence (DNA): TGTGCCAGCAGTTCACGGACAGGGGGCCTGAACGAGCAGTACTTC.

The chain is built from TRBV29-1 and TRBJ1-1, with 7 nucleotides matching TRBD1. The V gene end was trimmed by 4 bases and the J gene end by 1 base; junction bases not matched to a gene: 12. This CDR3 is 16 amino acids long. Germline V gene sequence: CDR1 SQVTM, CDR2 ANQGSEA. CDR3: CSVAGQLQGRNTEAFF. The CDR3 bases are TGCAGCGTTGCGGGACAGCTCCAGGGGAGGAACACTGAAGCTTTCTTT.

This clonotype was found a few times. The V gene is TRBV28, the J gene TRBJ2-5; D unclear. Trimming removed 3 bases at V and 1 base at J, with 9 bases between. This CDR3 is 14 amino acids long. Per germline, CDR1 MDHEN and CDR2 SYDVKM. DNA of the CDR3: TGTGCCAGCAGTTTGATAGGAACCCAAGAGACCCAGTACTTC. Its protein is CASSLIGTQETQYF.

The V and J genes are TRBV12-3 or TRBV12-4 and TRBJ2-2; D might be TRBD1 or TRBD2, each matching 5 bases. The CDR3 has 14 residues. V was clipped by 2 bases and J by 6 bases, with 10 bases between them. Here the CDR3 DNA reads TGTGCCAGCAGTTTACCGGGGCTGGCCGGGGAGCTGTTTTTT. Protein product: CASSLPGLAGELFF.

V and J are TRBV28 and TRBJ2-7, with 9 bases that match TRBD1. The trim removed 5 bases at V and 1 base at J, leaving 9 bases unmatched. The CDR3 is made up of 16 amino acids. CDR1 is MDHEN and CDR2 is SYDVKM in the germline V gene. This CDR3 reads CASSRRTGADSYEQYF. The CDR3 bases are TGTGCCAGCAGTCGTCGGACAGGGGCCGATTCCTACGAGCAGTACTTC.

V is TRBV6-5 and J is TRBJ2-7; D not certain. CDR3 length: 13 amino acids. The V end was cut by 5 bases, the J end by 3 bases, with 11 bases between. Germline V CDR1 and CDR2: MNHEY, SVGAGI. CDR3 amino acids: CASSPNTGYEQYF. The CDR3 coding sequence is TGTGCCAGCAGTCCGAATACGGGCTACGAGCAGTACTTC.

The CDR3 DNA sequence: TGTGCCAGCAGCGGACAGGGCGGAGGAAATGAGCAGTTCTTC. It codes for CASSGQGGGNEQFF. The chain employs TRBV9 and TRBJ2-1; 7 nucleotides match TRBD1. In germline, CDR1 is SGDLS, CDR2 YYNGEE. CDR3 length equals 14 residues. V lost 3 bases to trimming and J lost 7 bases; unmatched junction nucleotides: 7.

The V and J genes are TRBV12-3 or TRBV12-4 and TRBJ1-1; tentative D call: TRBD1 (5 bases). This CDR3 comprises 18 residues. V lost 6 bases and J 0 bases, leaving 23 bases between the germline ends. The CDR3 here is CASSLPPKTDSLNTEAFF. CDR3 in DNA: TGTGCCAGCAGCCTCCCCCCTAAGACCGACAGCCTGAACACTGAAGCTTTCTTT.

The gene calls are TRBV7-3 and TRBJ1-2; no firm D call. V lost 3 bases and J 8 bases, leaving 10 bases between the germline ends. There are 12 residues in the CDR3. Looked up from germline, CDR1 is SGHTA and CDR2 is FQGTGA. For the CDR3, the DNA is TGTGCCAGCAGCTTCGGCGGCACGGGCTACACCTTC. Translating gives CASSFGGTGYTF.

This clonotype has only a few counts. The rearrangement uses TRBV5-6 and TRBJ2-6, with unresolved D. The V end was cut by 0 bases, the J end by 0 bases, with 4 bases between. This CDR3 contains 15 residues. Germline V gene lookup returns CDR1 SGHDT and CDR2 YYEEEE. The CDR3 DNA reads TGTGCCAGCAGCTTGGCCTACTCTGGGGCCAACGTCCTGACTTTC. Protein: CASSLAYSGANVLTF.

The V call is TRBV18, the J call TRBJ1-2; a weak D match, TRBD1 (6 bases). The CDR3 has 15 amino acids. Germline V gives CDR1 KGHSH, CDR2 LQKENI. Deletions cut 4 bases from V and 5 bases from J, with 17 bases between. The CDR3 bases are TGTGCCAGCTCACAAAGCCTTAGTGGACAGTATGGCTACACCTTC. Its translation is CASSQSLSGQYGYTF.

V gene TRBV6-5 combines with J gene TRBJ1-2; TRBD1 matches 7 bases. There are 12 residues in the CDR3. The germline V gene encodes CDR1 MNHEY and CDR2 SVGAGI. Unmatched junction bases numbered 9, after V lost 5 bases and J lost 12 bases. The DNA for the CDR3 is TGTGCCAGCAGTCGACAGGGCCTTGGGGACACCTTC. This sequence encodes CASSRQGLGDTF.

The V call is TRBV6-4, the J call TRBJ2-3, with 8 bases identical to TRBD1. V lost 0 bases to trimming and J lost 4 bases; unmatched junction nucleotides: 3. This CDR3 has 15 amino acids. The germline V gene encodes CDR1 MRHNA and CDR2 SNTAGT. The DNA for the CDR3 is TGTGCCAGCAGTGACTCGAGACAGGGGCCAGATACGCAGTATTTT. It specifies CASSDSRQGPDTQYF.

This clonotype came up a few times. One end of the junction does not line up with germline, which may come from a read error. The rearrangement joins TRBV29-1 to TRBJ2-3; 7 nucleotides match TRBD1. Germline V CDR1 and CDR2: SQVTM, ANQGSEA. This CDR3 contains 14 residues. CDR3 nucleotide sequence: TGTAGCGTTGGGGTGACAGGGCGTGAAGATACGCAGTATTTT. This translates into CSVGVTGREDTQYF.

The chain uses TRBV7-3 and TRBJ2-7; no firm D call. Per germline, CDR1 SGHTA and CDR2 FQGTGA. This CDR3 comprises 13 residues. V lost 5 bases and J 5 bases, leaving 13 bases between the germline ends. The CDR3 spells CASSANGRNEQYF. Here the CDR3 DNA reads TGTGCCAGCAGCGCCAACGGCAGAAACGAGCAGTACTTC.